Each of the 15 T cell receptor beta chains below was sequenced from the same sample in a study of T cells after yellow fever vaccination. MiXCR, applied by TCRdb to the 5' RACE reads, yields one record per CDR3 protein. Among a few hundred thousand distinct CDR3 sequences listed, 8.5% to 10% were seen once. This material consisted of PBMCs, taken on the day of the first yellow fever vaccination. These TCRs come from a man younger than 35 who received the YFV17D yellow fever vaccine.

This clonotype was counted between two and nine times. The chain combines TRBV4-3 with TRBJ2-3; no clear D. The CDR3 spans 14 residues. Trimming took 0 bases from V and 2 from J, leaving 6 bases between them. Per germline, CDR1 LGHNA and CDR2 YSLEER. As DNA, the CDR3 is TGCGCCAGCAGCCAAGAACCAAACACAGATACGCAGTATTTT. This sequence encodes CASSQEPNTDTQYF.

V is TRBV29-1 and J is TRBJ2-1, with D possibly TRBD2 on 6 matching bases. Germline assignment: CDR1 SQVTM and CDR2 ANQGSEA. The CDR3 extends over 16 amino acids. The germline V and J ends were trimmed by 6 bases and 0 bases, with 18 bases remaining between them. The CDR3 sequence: CSVAASSAVSYNEQFF. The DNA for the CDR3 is TGCAGCGTCGCCGCCTCTAGCGCGGTCTCCTACAATGAGCAGTTCTTC.

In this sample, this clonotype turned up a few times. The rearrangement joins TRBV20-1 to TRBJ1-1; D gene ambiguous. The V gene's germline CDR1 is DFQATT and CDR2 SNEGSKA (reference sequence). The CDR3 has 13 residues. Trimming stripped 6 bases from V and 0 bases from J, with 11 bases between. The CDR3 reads CSANRDLNTEAFF. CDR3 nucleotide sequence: TGCAGTGCCAATCGTGACCTGAACACTGAAGCTTTCTTT.

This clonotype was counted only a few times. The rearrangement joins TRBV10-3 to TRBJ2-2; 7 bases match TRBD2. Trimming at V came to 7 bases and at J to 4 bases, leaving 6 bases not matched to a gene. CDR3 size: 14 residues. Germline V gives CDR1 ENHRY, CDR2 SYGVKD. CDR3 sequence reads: CAIMPGGSTGELFF. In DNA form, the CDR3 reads TGTGCCATCATGCCCGGGGGGAGCACCGGGGAGCTGTTTTTT.

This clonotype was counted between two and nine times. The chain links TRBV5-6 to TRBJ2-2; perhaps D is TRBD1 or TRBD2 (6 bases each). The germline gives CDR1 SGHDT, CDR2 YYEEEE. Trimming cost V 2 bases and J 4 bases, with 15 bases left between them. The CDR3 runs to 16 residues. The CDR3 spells CASSFTEGGTTGELFF. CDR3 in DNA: TGTGCCAGCAGCTTTACTGAGGGGGGCACCACCGGGGAGCTGTTTTTT.

The CDR3 loop reads CASSQTGGAYTGELFF. The DNA for the CDR3 is TGCGCCAGCAGCCAAACAGGAGGGGCCTACACCGGGGAGCTGTTTTTT. The rearrangement uses TRBV4-3 and TRBJ2-2, with D perhaps matching TRBD2 (6 bases). Per the germline V gene, CDR1 is LGHNA and CDR2 is YSLEER. This CDR3 contains 16 residues. V was shortened by 2 bases and J by 3 bases, with 13 bases between the two germline ends.

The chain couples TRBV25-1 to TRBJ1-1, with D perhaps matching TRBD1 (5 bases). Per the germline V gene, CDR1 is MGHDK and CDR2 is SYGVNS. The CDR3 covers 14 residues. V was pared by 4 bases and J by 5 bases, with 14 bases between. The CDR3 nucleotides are TGTGCCAGCAGTGTGGCAGGGTGGCGGACTGAAGCTTTCTTT. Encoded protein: CASSVAGWRTEAFF.

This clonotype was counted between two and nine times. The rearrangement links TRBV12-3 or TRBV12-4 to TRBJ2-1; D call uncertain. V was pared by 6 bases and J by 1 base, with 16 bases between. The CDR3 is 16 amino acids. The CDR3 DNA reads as TGTGCCAGCAGCTTCTCGAGGCGGTTATCCTACAATGAGCAGTTCTTC. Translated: CASSFSRRLSYNEQFF.

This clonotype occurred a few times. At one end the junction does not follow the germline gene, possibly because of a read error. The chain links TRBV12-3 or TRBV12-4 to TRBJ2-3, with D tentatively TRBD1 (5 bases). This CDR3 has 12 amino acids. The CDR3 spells CASSLGQGLTHF. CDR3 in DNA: TGTGCCAGCAGTTTAGGGCAGGGATTGACACATTTT.

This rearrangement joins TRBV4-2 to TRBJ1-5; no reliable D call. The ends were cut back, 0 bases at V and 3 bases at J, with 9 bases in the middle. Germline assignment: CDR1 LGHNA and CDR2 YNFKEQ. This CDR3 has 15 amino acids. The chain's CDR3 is CASSQEEKDNQPQHF. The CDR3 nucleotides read TGTGCCAGCAGCCAAGAAGAGAAGGACAATCAGCCCCAGCATTTT.

CDR3 bases: TGTGCCAGCAGCTTGGGCACCGCAACGCAGTATTTT. It encodes CASSLGTATQYF. The V call is TRBV5-4, the J call TRBJ2-3; the D is unclear. In germline, CDR1 is SGHNT, CDR2 YYREEE (reference sequence). V dropped 0 bases and J dropped 9 bases, with 8 bases sitting between them. The CDR3 length is 12 residues.

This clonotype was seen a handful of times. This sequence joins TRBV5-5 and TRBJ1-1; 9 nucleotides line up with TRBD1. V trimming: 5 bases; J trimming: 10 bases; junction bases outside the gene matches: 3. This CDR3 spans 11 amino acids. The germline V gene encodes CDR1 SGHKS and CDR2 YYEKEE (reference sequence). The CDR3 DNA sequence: TGTGCCAGCAGGGGGGACAGGGTAGCTTTCTTT. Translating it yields CASRGDRVAFF.

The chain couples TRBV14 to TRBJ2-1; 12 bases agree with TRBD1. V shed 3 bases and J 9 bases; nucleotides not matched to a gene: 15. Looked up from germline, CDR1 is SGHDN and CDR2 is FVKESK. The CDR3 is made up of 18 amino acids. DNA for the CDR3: TGTGCCAGCAGCCATGACAACCGGGACAGGGGGCGGCTAGGTGAGCAGTTCTTC. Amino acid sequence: CASSHDNRDRGRLGEQFF.

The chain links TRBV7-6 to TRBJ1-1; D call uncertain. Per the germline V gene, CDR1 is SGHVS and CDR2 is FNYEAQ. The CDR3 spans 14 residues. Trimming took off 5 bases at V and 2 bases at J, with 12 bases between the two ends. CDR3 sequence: CASSRYGDNTEAFF. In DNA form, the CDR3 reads TGTGCCAGCAGCCGATATGGGGATAACACTGAAGCTTTCTTT.

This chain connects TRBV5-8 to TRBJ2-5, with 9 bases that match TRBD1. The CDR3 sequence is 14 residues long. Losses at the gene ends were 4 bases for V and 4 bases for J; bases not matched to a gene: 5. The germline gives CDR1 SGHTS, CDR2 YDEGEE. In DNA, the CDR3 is TGTGCCAGCAGCGGTGGACAGGGGCGAGAGACCCAGTACTTC. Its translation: CASSGGQGRETQYF.